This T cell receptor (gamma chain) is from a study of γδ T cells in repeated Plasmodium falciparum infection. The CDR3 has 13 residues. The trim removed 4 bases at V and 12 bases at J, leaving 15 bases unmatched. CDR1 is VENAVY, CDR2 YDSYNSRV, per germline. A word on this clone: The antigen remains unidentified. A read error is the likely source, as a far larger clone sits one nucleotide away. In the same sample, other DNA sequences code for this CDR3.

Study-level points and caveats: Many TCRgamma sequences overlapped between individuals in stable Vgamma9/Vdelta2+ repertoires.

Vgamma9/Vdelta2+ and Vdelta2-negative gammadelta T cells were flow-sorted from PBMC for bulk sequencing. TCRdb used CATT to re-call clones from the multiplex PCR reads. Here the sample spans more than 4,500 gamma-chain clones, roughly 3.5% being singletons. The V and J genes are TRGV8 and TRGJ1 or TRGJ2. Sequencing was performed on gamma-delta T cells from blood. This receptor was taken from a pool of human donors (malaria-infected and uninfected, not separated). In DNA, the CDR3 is TGTGCCACCTGGGAATACATCACGCAGGGGAAACTCTTT. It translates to CATWEYITQGKLF.